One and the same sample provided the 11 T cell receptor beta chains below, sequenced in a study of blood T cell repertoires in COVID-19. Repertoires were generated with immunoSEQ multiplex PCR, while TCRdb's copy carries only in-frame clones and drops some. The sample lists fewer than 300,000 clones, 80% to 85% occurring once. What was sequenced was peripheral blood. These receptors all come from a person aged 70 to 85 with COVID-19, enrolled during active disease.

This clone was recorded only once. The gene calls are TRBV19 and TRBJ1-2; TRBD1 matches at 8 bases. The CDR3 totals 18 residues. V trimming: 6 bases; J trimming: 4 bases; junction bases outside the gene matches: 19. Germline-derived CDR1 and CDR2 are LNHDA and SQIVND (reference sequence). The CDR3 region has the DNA TGTGCCAGTAGCCACGACCGCGGCAGGGGGCGTCGTGTCTATGGCTACACCTTC. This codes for CASSHDRGRGRRVYGYTF.

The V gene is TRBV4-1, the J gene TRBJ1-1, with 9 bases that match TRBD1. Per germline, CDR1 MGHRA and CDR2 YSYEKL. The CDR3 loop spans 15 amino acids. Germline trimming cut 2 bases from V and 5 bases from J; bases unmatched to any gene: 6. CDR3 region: CASSQPTGGSTEAFF. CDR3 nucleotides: TGCGCCAGCAGCCAACCGACAGGGGGATCTACTGAAGCTTTCTTT.

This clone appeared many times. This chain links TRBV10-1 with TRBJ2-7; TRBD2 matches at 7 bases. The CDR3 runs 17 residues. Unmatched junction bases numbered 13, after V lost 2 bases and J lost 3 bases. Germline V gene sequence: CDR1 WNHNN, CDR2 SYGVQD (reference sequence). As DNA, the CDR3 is TGCGCCAGCAGTGAGACTTTCGGGCGGGAGATACGCTACGAGCAGTACTTC. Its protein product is CASSETFGREIRYEQYF.

The chain's CDR3 is CATDLDWRTGGYTF. The DNA of the CDR3 is TGTGCCACCGACCTGGATTGGAGGACGGGTGGCTACACCTTC. The chain employs TRBV28 and TRBJ1-2; D is ambiguous. The CDR3 loop spans 14 amino acids. V lost 10 bases, J lost 7 bases, and 22 bases lay in between. CDR1 and CDR2 (germline): MDHEN, SYDVKM.

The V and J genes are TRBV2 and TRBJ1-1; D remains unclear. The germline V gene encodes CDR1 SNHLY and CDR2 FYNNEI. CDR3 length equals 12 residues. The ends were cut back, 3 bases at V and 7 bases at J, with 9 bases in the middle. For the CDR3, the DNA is TGTGCCAGCAGTGATTTTGGCCTTGAAGCTTTCTTT. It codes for CASSDFGLEAFF.

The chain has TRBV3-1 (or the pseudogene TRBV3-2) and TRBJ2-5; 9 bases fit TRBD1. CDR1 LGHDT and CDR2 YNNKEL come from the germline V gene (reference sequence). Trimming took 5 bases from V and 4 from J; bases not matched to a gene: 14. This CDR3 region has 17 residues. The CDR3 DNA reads TGTGCCAGCAGCTTCGACAGGACAGGGGTCGTAGGAGAGACCCAGTACTTC. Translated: CASSFDRTGVVGETQYF.

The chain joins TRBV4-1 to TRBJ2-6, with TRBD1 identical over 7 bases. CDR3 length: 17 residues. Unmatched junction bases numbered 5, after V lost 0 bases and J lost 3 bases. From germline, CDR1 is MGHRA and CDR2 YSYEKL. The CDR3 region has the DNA TGCGCCAGCAGCCAAGACCTCAGGGGGAATGGGGCCAACGTCCTGACTTTC. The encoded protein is CASSQDLRGNGANVLTF.

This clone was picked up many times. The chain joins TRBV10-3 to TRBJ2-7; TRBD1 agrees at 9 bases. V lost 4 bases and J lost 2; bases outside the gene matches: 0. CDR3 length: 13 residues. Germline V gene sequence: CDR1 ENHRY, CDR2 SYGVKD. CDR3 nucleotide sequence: TGTGCCATCAGTGGGGACAGGGCCTACGAGCAGTACTTC. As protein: CAISGDRAYEQYF.

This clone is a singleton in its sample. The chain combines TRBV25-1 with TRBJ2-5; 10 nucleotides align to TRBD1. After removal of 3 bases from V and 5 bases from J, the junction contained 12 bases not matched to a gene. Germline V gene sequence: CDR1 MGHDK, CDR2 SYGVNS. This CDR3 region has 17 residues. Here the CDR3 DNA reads TGTGCCAGCAGTGAGGTAGGGGGGACAGGGGCTGCGGAGACCCAGTACTTC. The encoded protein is CASSEVGGTGAAETQYF.

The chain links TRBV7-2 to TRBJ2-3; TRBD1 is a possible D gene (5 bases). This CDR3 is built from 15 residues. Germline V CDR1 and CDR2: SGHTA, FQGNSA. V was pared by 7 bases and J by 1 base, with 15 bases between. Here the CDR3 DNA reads TGTGCCAGCATCACAACCCCGACAGGCACAGATACGCAGTATTTT. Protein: CASITTPTGTDTQYF.

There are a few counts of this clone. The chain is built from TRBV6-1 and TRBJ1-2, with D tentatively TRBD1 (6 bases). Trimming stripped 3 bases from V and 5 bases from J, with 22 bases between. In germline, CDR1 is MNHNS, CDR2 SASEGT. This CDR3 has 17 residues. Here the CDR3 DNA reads TGTGCCAGCAGTGAGTCGGGACAAAGCCTACCTATGTATGGCTACACCTTC. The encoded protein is CASSESGQSLPMYGYTF.